Listed below are T cell receptor beta chains from one sample, sequenced in a study of technical replicates of blood from a handful of donors. TCRdb's table, derived via immunoSEQ multiplex PCR, lists solely in-frame clones and lacks some. The sample records more than 65,000 clones, roughly 92% being singletons. What was sequenced was T cells isolated from PBMCs. These receptors all stem from a human donor in good health. CDR3s include the opening cysteine and the closing phenylalanine or tryptophan. Each record gives: CDR3 length, D gene, clone size, J gene, V gene, CDR3 protein, CDR3 DNA. The D gene is left open where the match is weak. Expanded clones are given a class, and other clones once, few, many or no size at all.

12 NA NA TRBJ2-1 TRBV6-1 CASSDDWDKTFF TGTGCCAGCAGTGATGATTGGGACAAAACGTTCTTC
14 TRBD1 once TRBJ1-1 TRBV30 CAWIYGDRGGEAFF TGTGCCTGGATATACGGGGACAGGGGAGGAGAAGCTTTCTTT
13 NA NA TRBJ2-7 TRBV27 CASSFGQVNEQYF TGTGCCAGCAGTTTCGGCCAGGTGAACGAGCAGTACTTC
18 TRBD2 once TRBJ2-3 TRBV7-9 CASSRGLAGGVYTDTQYF TGTGCCAGCAGCCGGGGACTAGCGGGAGGGGTATACACAGATACGCAGTATTTT
11 TRBD1 NA TRBJ1-2 TRBV6-5 CASKTGAGYTF TGTGCCAGCAAGACAGGGGCCGGCTACACCTTC
15 TRBD2 once TRBJ2-5 TRBV6-5 CASTMTSGGKETQYF TGTGCCAGCACTATGACTAGCGGGGGGAAAGAGACCCAGTACTTC
17 NA NA TRBJ1-2 TRBV6-4 CASHSRPGPTTNYGYTF TGTGCCAGCCACTCGCGCCCGGGTCCCACAACTAACTATGGCTACACCTTC
14 TRBD1 NA TRBJ1-2 TRBV25-1 CASSSLQGLYGYTF TGTGCCAGCAGTTCCTTACAGGGGCTCTATGGCTACACCTTC
12 NA NA TRBJ2-1 TRBV5-1 CASSSQGDEQFF TGCGCCAGCAGCTCTCAGGGTGATGAGCAGTTCTTC
14 TRBD1 NA TRBJ2-5 TRBV28 CASSLGDSAGTQYF TGTGCCAGCAGTTTAGGGGACAGCGCAGGGACCCAGTACTTC
14 TRBD2 NA TRBJ2-3 TRBV9 CASSVGLAVDTQYF TGTGCCAGCAGCGTAGGGCTAGCGGTAGATACGCAGTATTTT
14 NA once TRBJ1-1 TRBV6-5 CASTYGVSNTEAFF TGTGCCAGCACCTACGGGGTTTCGAACACTGAAGCTTTCTTT
15 NA once TRBJ2-7 TRBV7-3 CASSPGVGPPYEQYF TGTGCCAGCAGTCCTGGTGTGGGGCCCCCCTACGAGCAGTACTTC
14 TRBD2 NA TRBJ2-5 TRBV5-4 CASSLTSAQETQYF TGTGCCAGCAGCTTGACTAGCGCACAAGAGACCCAGTACTTC
17 TRBD2 NA TRBJ2-1 TRBV4-1 CASSQYVGTSGIDEQFF TGCGCCAGCAGCCAATATGTGGGGACTAGCGGGATCGATGAGCAGTTCTTC
14 NA NA TRBJ2-1 TRBV7-2 CASSLPSQNNEQFF TGTGCCAGCAGCTTACCTAGTCAAAACAATGAGCAGTTCTTC
16 NA NA TRBJ2-1 TRBV7-6 CASSQYSGEGNNEQFF TGTGCCAGCAGCCAGTATTCGGGGGAAGGGAACAATGAGCAGTTCTTC
15 TRBD1 NA TRBJ2-7 TRBV6-6 CATASRDRVPYEQYF TGTGCCACCGCCTCCCGGGACAGGGTTCCCTACGAGCAGTACTTC
17 NA NA TRBJ2-7 TRBV2 CASSEGREGFSSYEQYF TGTGCCAGCAGTGAAGGCAGGGAAGGGTTCTCCTCCTACGAGCAGTACTTC
14 NA NA TRBJ2-7 TRBV11-2 CASSLVRDSYEQYF TGTGCCAGCAGCTTAGTACGGGATTCCTACGAGCAGTACTTC
14 TRBD1 NA TRBJ1-5 TRBV6-6 CASRRDRGPKPQHF TGTGCCAGCCGACGGGACAGGGGACCGAAGCCCCAGCATTTT
14 NA NA TRBJ1-2 TRBV9 CASSVGQARSGYTF TGTGCCAGCAGCGTAGGACAGGCCCGGAGTGGCTACACCTTC
14 TRBD1 NA TRBJ1-1 TRBV27 CASSITGAVAEAFF TGTGCCAGCAGCATAACAGGGGCTGTGGCTGAAGCTTTCTTT
17 TRBD1 NA TRBJ1-2 TRBV13 CASSITGQGNANYGYTF TGTGCCAGCAGCATCACGGGACAGGGGAATGCTAACTATGGCTACACCTTC
13 NA NA TRBJ2-2 TRBV7-3 CASSLIEAGELFF TGTGCCAGCAGCTTAATCGAGGCCGGGGAGCTGTTTTTT
16 TRBD2 NA TRBJ2-3 TRBV5-4 CASSSKASGRGDTQYF TGTGCCAGCAGCTCTAAGGCTAGCGGGAGGGGAGATACGCAGTATTTT
14 TRBD1 NA TRBJ1-2 TRBV6-6 CASSYLAGGRGYTF TGTGCCAGCAGTTACCTGGCAGGGGGCAGAGGCTACACCTTC
14 NA NA TRBJ2-3 TRBV5-1 CASTVHSSTDTQYF TGCGCCAGCACGGTCCACTCATCCACAGATACGCAGTATTTT
16 TRBD2 NA TRBJ2-1 TRBV7-9 CASSPGTSEIYNEQFF TGTGCCAGCAGCCCCGGGACTAGCGAAATCTACAATGAGCAGTTCTTC
17 NA NA TRBJ2-1 TRBV28 CASSLPLASSSYNEQFF TGTGCCAGCAGTTTGCCCCTGGCTTCTAGCTCCTACAATGAGCAGTTCTTC
13 NA NA TRBJ2-1 TRBV10-3 CAISDVSRSSEFF TGTGCCATCAGTGACGTTTCCCGGAGCAGCGAGTTCTTC
16 TRBD2 NA TRBJ2-3 TRBV11-2 CASSGSSGTSTDTQYF TGTGCCAGCAGCGGCTCTAGCGGGACTAGCACAGATACGCAGTATTTT
17 TRBD2 NA TRBJ2-7 TRBV7-9 CASSSTPIAGHSYEQYF TGTGCCAGCAGCTCCACTCCAATAGCGGGCCACTCCTACGAGCAGTACTTC
16 NA NA TRBJ2-3 TRBV4-2 CASSQGESALTDTQYF TGTGCCAGCAGCCAAGGGGAGTCCGCACTCACAGATACGCAGTATTTT
17 TRBD2 once TRBJ2-1 TRBV18 CASSPGVPSGEHNEQFF TGTGCCAGCTCACCAGGGGTGCCTAGCGGGGAGCACAATGAGCAGTTCTTC
15 TRBD2 NA TRBJ2-3 TRBV7-8 CASSLGTTEADTQYF TGTGCCAGCAGCCTCGGGACTACGGAGGCAGATACGCAGTATTTT
15 NA NA TRBJ2-2 TRBV5-1 CASSLVQPVIGELFF TGCGCCAGCAGCTTGGTACAGCCCGTTATCGGGGAGCTGTTTTTT
14 NA NA TRBJ2-7 TRBV30 CAWSVMGGAYEQYF TGTGCCTGGAGTGTAATGGGAGGAGCCTACGAGCAGTACTTC
14 TRBD2 few TRBJ2-3 TRBV10-3 CAIRGTSGTDTQYF TGTGCCATCAGGGGGACTAGCGGCACAGATACGCAGTATTTT
12 NA NA TRBJ1-5 TRBV6-6 CASKLLGQPQHF TGTGCCAGCAAACTACTAGGGCAGCCCCAGCATTTT
12 NA NA TRBJ2-7 TRBV23-1 CASSQSQGEQYF TGCGCCAGCAGTCAATCGCAGGGCGAGCAGTACTTC